The 27 T cell receptor beta chains presented below share a single source sample, sequenced in a study of T-cell memory formation after mild COVID-19. Via MiXCR, TCRdb re-called the 5' RACE reads, giving one row per CDR3 protein. This table has 450,000 or so distinct CDR3 sequences, approximately 23% appearing once. The sequenced material came from PBMCs or a T cell subset sorted from them (not recorded which). These receptors all stem from an adult woman who had mild COVID-19 (a few samples of this study predate the infection). Cell type and time point are not known.

This clonotype was seen once. The J gene is TRBJ2-7, the V gene TRBV7-2; D not certain. Trimming shortened V by 4 bases and J by 5 bases, and 9 bases separated the two germline ends. This CDR3 has 12 amino acids. The germline CDR1 and CDR2 sequences are SGHTA and FQGNSA. This chain's CDR3 is CASSSYSNEQYF. The CDR3 nucleotides are TGTGCCAGCAGCTCATACAGTAACGAGCAGTACTTC. The full variable domain, completed using reference TRBV7-2 and TRBJ2-7, is GAGVSQSPSNKVTEKGKDVELRCDPISGHTALYWYRQSLGQGLEFLIYFQGNSAPDKSGLPSDRFSAERTGGSVSTLTIQRTQQEDSAVYLCASSSYSNEQYFGPGTRLTVT.

This chain uses TRBV13 with TRBJ2-6; a possible D gene is TRBD2 (5 bases). The CDR3 runs to 16 residues. The V end lost 3 bases, the J end lost 0 bases, and 9 bases lay between the germline ends. The germline CDR1 and CDR2 sequences are PRHDT and FYEKMQ (reference sequence). CDR3 protein: CASSLRVYSGANVLTF. CDR3 nucleotide sequence: TGTGCCAGCAGCTTGAGGGTTTACTCTGGGGCCAACGTCCTGACTTTC.

The V and J genes are TRBV4-3 and TRBJ2-1, with TRBD2 matching over 7 bases. The CDR3 has 16 residues. Trimming removed 4 bases from V and 7 bases from J; junction bases left unmatched: 13. From germline, CDR1 is LGHNA and CDR2 YSLEER. CDR3 nucleotides: TGCGCCAGCAGCCCCGACGGTCAGCGGGAATATAATGAGCAGTTCTTC. Protein product: CASSPDGQREYNEQFF.

This clonotype was picked up a small number of times. The rearrangement joins TRBV20-1 to TRBJ2-5, with no clear D. The CDR3 sequence is 10 residues long. Per germline, CDR1 DFQATT and CDR2 SNEGSKA (reference sequence). V dropped 6 bases and J dropped 13 bases, with 15 bases sitting between them. The CDR3 loop reads CSAADSRRYF. In DNA, the CDR3 is TGCAGTGCAGCTGACTCCCGGCGGTACTTC.

This clonotype was detected only a few times. The CDR3 here is CASSGSLGQETQYF. The CDR3 DNA sequence: TGTGCCAGCAGCGGTTCGTTGGGCCAAGAGACCCAGTACTTC. The V call is TRBV5-6, the J call TRBJ2-5; D ambiguous. The CDR3 contains 14 residues. V lost 4 bases and J lost 1, with 11 bases in between. Germline CDR1 reads SGHDT; CDR2 reads YYEEEE.

This clonotype was recorded many times. The J gene is TRBJ1-1, the V gene TRBV18, with a possible D match to TRBD1 (5 bases). The CDR3 is made up of 17 amino acids. Germline CDR1 is KGHSH and CDR2 is LQKENI. The germline V and J ends were trimmed by 2 bases and 3 bases, with 19 bases remaining between them. The CDR3 DNA follows: TGTGCCAGCTCACCAGGCATTGCTAGGGGAGGGTACACTGAAGCTTTCTTT. Its protein is CASSPGIARGGYTEAFF.

The table lists this clonotype with a few counts. This chain links TRBV20-1 with TRBJ2-3; no definite D call. Germline V lookup: CDR1 DFQATT, CDR2 SNEGSKA (reference sequence). This CDR3 is 14 amino acids long. V was pared by 3 bases and J by 0 bases, with 10 bases between. The CDR3, as DNA: TGCAGTGCTAGGGTCGGATCTAGCACAGATACGCAGTATTTT. Protein product: CSARVGSSTDTQYF.

This clonotype showed up just a few times. The rearrangement joins TRBV7-2 to TRBJ2-7; D is uncertain. The CDR3 totals 12 residues. Per germline, CDR1 SGHTA and CDR2 FQGNSA. The V end was cut by 3 bases, the J end by 6 bases, with 9 bases between. In DNA, the CDR3 is TGTGCCAGCAGCTTCGGTTGGGGCGAGCAGTACTTC. It codes for CASSFGWGEQYF.

This clonotype has more than one count but fewer than ten. The chain couples TRBV7-3 to TRBJ2-1; D unresolved. Germline-derived CDR1 and CDR2 are SGHTA and FQGTGA. The CDR3 has 16 amino acids. V gave up 1 base and J gave up 0 bases, with 10 bases separating them. Here the CDR3 DNA reads TGTGCCAGCAGCTTAAGTTCACGGAGCTCCTACAATGAGCAGTTCTTC. The encoded protein is CASSLSSRSSYNEQFF.

The chain joins TRBV7-6 to TRBJ2-7, with D unclear. CDR3 length: 16 amino acids. The germline V and J ends were trimmed by 1 base and 2 bases, with 15 bases remaining between them. Germline loops: CDR1 SGHVS, CDR2 FNYEAQ. This chain's CDR3 is CASSLEAYSSTYEQYF. The CDR3 region has the DNA TGTGCCAGCAGCTTAGAGGCCTACTCCTCTACCTACGAGCAGTACTTC. Combining the CDR3 with reference TRBV7-6 and TRBJ2-7 gives the whole variable domain GAGVSQSPRYKVTKRGQDVALRCDPISGHVSLYWYRQALGQGPEFLTYFNYEAQQDKSGLPNDRFSAERPEGSISTLTIQRTEQRDSAMYRCASSLEAYSSTYEQYFGPGTRLTVT.

The chain links TRBV20-1 to TRBJ2-7; weak D call: TRBD2 (5 bases). This CDR3 is 13 amino acids long. Germline CDR1 reads DFQATT; CDR2 reads SNEGSKA (reference sequence). V was cut by 6 bases and J by 6 bases, with 18 bases left in between. CDR3 in amino acids: CSARASGGSEQYF. The CDR3 DNA reads as TGCAGTGCGAGGGCGTCCGGTGGCAGCGAGCAGTACTTC.

This clonotype was seen many times. This chain joins TRBV2 and TRBJ2-2; TRBD1 matches at 7 bases. The CDR3 runs to 13 residues. The germline V gene encodes CDR1 SNHLY and CDR2 FYNNEI. J gave up 7 bases and V 6 bases, and 5 bases lay outside the gene matches. In DNA form, the CDR3 reads TGTGCCAGCAGGCGACAGGGCGGCGGGGAGCTGTTTTTT. Residues: CASRRQGGGELFF.

The rearrangement links TRBV6-2 or TRBV6-3 to TRBJ2-3; TRBD2 matches at 14 bases. CDR3 size: 17 residues. Germline V gives CDR1 MNHEY, CDR2 SVGEGT. The V segment lost 6 bases and the J segment 4 bases; nucleotides outside the gene matches: 9. The CDR3 DNA reads TGTGCCAGCAGACCACGACTAGCGGGAGGGCCCTCAGATACGCAGTATTTT. This gives the protein CASRPRLAGGPSDTQYF.

The V and J genes are TRBV7-6 and TRBJ1-4; possible D gene TRBD1, 6 bases. CDR1 and CDR2 from the germline V gene are SGHVS and FNYEAQ. V dropped 6 bases and J dropped 3 bases, with 14 bases sitting between them. There are 15 residues in the CDR3. The CDR3 region is CASRVGGASNEKLFF. In DNA, the CDR3 is TGTGCCAGCAGAGTGGGGGGGGCATCTAATGAAAAACTGTTTTTT. Full variable domain (missing parts from reference TRBV7-6 and TRBJ1-4): GAGVSQSPRYKVTKRGQDVALRCDPISGHVSLYWYRQALGQGPEFLTYFNYEAQQDKSGLPNDRFSAERPEGSISTLTIQRTEQRDSAMYRCASRVGGASNEKLFFGSGTQLSVL.

This clonotype was counted only a few times. This chain joins TRBV5-5 and TRBJ2-5; 9 bases align to TRBD1. V gave up 5 bases and J gave up 5 bases; unmatched junction bases: 10. Per the germline V gene, CDR1 is SGHKS and CDR2 is YYEKEE (reference sequence). The CDR3 extends over 15 amino acids. CDR3 DNA sequence: TGTGCCAGCAGACAGATACAGGGGGCCCTGGAGACCCAGTACTTC. It encodes CASRQIQGALETQYF.

This clonotype showed up just once. The V gene is TRBV20-1, the J gene TRBJ2-3, with D perhaps TRBD2 (5 bases). Germline assignment: CDR1 DFQATT and CDR2 SNEGSKA (reference sequence). Trimming cost V 0 bases and J 2 bases, with 12 bases left between them. This CDR3 has 15 residues. In DNA form, the CDR3 reads TGCAGTGCTAGAGATCGAAGCGGTTACACAGATACGCAGTATTTT. Encoded protein: CSARDRSGYTDTQYF.

V and J are TRBV12-3 or TRBV12-4 and TRBJ1-1; 11 bases map to TRBD1. CDR3 length: 15 residues. V was clipped by 3 bases and J by 4 bases; unmatched bases: 4. The CDR3 DNA reads as TGTGCCAGCAGTTTCACCGGGACAGGGGGCACTGAAGCTTTCTTT. As protein: CASSFTGTGGTEAFF.

The V gene is TRBV10-3, the J gene TRBJ1-2, with 8 bases aligning to TRBD1. Germline CDR1 reads ENHRY; CDR2 reads SYGVKD. V shed 9 bases and J 2 bases; nucleotides not matched to a gene: 5. This CDR3 contains 13 residues. CDR3 bases: TGTGCCATAGGACAGGGAAGGAACTATGGCTACACCTTC. Translation: CAIGQGRNYGYTF.

The genes are TRBV5-1 and TRBJ2-3, with TRBD1 matching 9 bases. This CDR3 comprises 15 residues. Looked up from germline, CDR1 is SGHRS and CDR2 is YFSETQ. Germline trimming cut 2 bases from V and 4 bases from J; bases unmatched to any gene: 5. In nucleotides, the CDR3 is TGCGCCAGCAGCTTCTCCGGGACAGGGCCAGATACGCAGTATTTT. It encodes CASSFSGTGPDTQYF.

The sample holds many counts of this clonotype. The J gene is TRBJ2-1, the V gene TRBV7-9; weak D call: TRBD1 (6 bases). Germline lookup yields CDR1 SEHNR and CDR2 FQNEAQ (reference sequence). The CDR3 consists of 11 residues. Trimming cost V 5 bases and J 9 bases, with 8 bases left between them. CDR3 nucleotides: TGTGCCAGCAGCCGAGGGGGTGAGCAGTTCTTC. Translated, it gives CASSRGGEQFF.

This sequence joins TRBV6-5 and TRBJ1-4; D perhaps matches TRBD1 (5 bases). Trimming cost V 6 bases and J 7 bases, with 12 bases left between them. CDR1 is MNHEY, CDR2 SVGAGI, per germline. The CDR3 is made up of 13 amino acids. The DNA for the CDR3 is TGTGCCAGCAGACTGGACAAGGGTGAAAAACTGTTTTTT. Residues: CASRLDKGEKLFF.

There are a few counts of this clonotype. CDR3 protein: CASSFRRESDTQYF. The CDR3 bases are TGTGCCAGCAGCTTTCGTCGGGAGTCAGATACGCAGTATTTT. The V gene is TRBV7-2, the J gene TRBJ2-3, with a possible D match to TRBD2 (6 bases). The CDR3 is 14 amino acids. The germline CDR1 and CDR2 sequences are SGHTA and FQGNSA. V was trimmed by 3 bases and J by 4 bases, leaving 11 bases between them.

This clonotype was counted a few times. The CDR3 reads CASSLVTSSRDEQFF. The CDR3 coding sequence is TGTGCCAGCAGCTTAGTTACTAGCAGTCGCGATGAGCAGTTCTTC. The chain has TRBV11-3 and TRBJ2-1; D possibly corresponds to TRBD2 (6 bases). V shed 1 base and J shed 8 bases, with 15 bases lying between them. CDR1 and CDR2 from the germline V gene are SGHNT and YENEEA. This CDR3 is 15 amino acids long.

The rearrangement links TRBV7-2 to TRBJ1-2; maybe TRBD1 (6 bases). Germline V gene sequence: CDR1 SGHTA, CDR2 FQGNSA. The CDR3 contains 15 residues. The ends were cut back, 1 base at V and 6 bases at J, with 15 bases in the middle. The CDR3 DNA follows: TGTGCCAGCAGCTTAGGGTCGTCCGGGGGCAATGGCTACACCTTC. Translated: CASSLGSSGGNGYTF.

In its sample, this clonotype was seen a few times. The chain recombines TRBV4-2 with TRBJ2-5; no definite D call. The V gene lost 0 bases and the J gene lost 5 bases, with 13 bases spanning the gap. This CDR3 region has 15 residues. CDR1 is LGHNA and CDR2 is YNFKEQ in the germline V gene. The CDR3 sequence is CASSQDRAGTETQYF. CDR3 coding DNA: TGTGCCAGCAGCCAAGATCGGGCAGGCACGGAGACCCAGTACTTC.

The chain has TRBV5-8 and TRBJ2-5, with 10 positions matching TRBD2. Germline CDR1 is SGHTS and CDR2 is YDEGEE. The CDR3 runs to 17 residues. V was pared by 4 bases and J by 3 bases, with 12 bases of the junction left unmatched. CDR3 DNA: TGTGCCAGCAGCCCTGGGGCTAGCGGGGGAGAGAAAGAGACCCAGTACTTC. Protein: CASSPGASGGEKETQYF. Filled out from reference TRBV5-8 and TRBJ2-5, the complete variable domain reads EAGVTQSPTHLIKTRGQQATLRCSPISGHTSVYWYQQALGLGLQFLLWYDEGEERNRGNFPPRFSGRQFPNYSSELNVNALELEDSALYLCASSPGASGGEKETQYFGPGTRLLVL.

V is TRBV27 and J is TRBJ2-1; maybe TRBD2 (6 bases). Per the germline V gene, CDR1 is MNHEY and CDR2 is SMNVEV (reference sequence). V lost 8 bases, J lost 3 bases, and 14 bases lay in between. This CDR3 comprises 14 residues. The CDR3 region is CASFRMGLYNEQFF. Written as DNA, the CDR3 is TGTGCCAGCTTTAGAATGGGACTCTACAATGAGCAGTTCTTC.